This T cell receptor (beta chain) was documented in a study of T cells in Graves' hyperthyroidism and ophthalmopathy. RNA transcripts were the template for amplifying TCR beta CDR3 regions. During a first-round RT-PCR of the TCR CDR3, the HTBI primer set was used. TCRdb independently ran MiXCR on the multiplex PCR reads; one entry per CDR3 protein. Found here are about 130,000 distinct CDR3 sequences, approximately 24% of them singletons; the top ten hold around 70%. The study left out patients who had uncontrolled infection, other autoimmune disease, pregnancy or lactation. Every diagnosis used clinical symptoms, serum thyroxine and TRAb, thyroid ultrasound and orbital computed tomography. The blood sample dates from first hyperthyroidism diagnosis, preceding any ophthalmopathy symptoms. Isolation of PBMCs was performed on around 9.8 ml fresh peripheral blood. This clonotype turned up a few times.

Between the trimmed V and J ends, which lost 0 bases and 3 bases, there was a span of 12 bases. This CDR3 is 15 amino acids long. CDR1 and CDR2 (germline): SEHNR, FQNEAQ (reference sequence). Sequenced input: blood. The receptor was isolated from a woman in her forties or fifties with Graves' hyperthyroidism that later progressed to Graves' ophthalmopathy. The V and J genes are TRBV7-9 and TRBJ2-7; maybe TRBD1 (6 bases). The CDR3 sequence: CASSLAQGLHYEQYF. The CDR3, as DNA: TGTGCCAGCAGCTTAGCCCAGGGGCTACACTACGAGCAGTACTTC.